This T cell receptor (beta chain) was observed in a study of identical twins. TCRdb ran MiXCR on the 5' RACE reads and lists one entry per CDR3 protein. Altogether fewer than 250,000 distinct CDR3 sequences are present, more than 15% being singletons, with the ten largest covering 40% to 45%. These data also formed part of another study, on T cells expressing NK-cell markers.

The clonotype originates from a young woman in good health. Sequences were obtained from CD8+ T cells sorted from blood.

For the CDR3, the DNA is TGTGCCAGCAGCTTAGCGAGTGCCGAGCAGTACTTC. It encodes CASSLASAEQYF. The genes are TRBV11-2 and TRBJ2-7; no clear D gene. This CDR3 has 12 amino acids. CDR1 SGHAT and CDR2 FQNNGV come from the germline V gene. The V end was cut by 1 base, the J end by 6 bases, with 7 bases between.